Below, 9 T cell receptor beta chains from the same sample are listed, as sequenced in a study of blood T cells in healthy people across ages (dated by TCRdb to about 2015). Library preparation employed 5' RACE. Sequencing took place on an Illumina HiSeq 2500. The second PCR ran for roughly 7 to 11 cycles and used a J-beta primer mix along with a sample-barcoded 5' primer. TCRdb reprocessed the public reads (quality trimming at Q25 with fastp, clone calling with MiXCR) and kept in-frame beta chains. CDR3 protein sequences are deduplicated, and each keeps its most common genes and DNA. For this sample there are hundreds of thousands of distinct CDR3 sequences; 45% to 50% appear just once. The top ten constitute roughly 34% of the sample. Sequences were obtained from blood. These TCRs come from a woman aged 55-69 years in good health.

This clonotype was detected a few times. This chain connects TRBV6-2 or TRBV6-3 to TRBJ2-5, with 8 bases fitting TRBD1. The assigned J gene may be wrong: the sequence end matches TRBJ2-7 better. The length of the CDR3 is 15 residues. CDR1 and CDR2 (germline): MNHEY, SVGEGT. The CDR3, as DNA: TGTGCCAGCAGCCAGGCCGGGACAGGTTATCACGAGCAGTACTTC. Its translation is CASSQAGTGYHEQYF.

The gene calls are TRBV6-1 and TRBJ2-7, with TRBD2 matching 10 bases. The CDR3 is 15 amino acids. The junction had 1 base not matched to a gene; V was cut back by 1 base and J by 1 base. CDR1 MNHNS and CDR2 SASEGT come from the germline V gene. The CDR3 region is CASSEELAGSYEQYF. Written as DNA, the CDR3 is TGTGCCAGCAGTGAAGAACTAGCGGGATCCTACGAGCAGTACTTC.

This chain's CDR3 is CASSPGGANEKLFF. For the CDR3, the DNA is TGTGCCAGCAGCCCGGGGGGGGCTAATGAAAAACTGTTTTTT. The chain joins TRBV7-2 to TRBJ1-4; weak D call: TRBD1 (5 bases). The CDR3 totals 14 residues. The V end lost 5 bases, the J end lost 3 bases, and 10 bases lay between the germline ends. The V gene's germline CDR1 is SGHTA and CDR2 FQGNSA.

This clonotype was seen a few times. Being one base from a much bigger clone, this may be a read error. The V gene is TRBV27, the J gene TRBJ2-7; perhaps TRBD1 as D (6 bases). This CDR3 is built from 14 residues. The V end lost 5 bases, the J end lost 3 bases, and 14 bases lay between the germline ends. CDR1 is MNHEY and CDR2 is SMNVEV in the germline V gene (reference sequence). The CDR3 region is CASSVGQGSYEQYF. The CDR3 DNA reads as TGTGCCAGCAGTGTAGGTCAGGGGAGCTACGAGCAGTACTTC.

This clonotype appeared a few times. The V and J genes are TRBV7-6 and TRBJ1-3; D gene unclear. Germline lookup yields CDR1 SGHVS and CDR2 FNYEAQ. The CDR3 is 14 amino acids. V shed 6 bases and J shed 1 base, with 10 bases lying between them. The CDR3 sequence: CASSSPPSGNTIYF. The CDR3 DNA sequence: TGTGCCAGCAGTTCCCCCCCGTCTGGAAACACCATATATTTT.

The chain recombines TRBV24-1 with TRBJ2-3, with TRBD1 matching over 8 bases. Trimming removed 4 bases from V and 14 bases from J; junction bases left unmatched: 7. This CDR3 contains 12 residues. Germline loops: CDR1 KGHDR, CDR2 SFDVKD. The CDR3 DNA is TGTGCCACCAGTGAACTCCGGACAGGGTGGTATTTT. Translation: CATSELRTGWYF.

The rearrangement uses TRBV20-1 and TRBJ2-5, with 7 bases that match TRBD2. V gave up 8 bases and J gave up 2 bases; unmatched junction bases: 5. Germline CDR1 and CDR2: DFQATT and SNEGSKA (reference sequence). This CDR3 has 12 residues. The CDR3 DNA follows: TGCAGTTCCGGGGAGGGACAAGAGACCCAGTACTTC. It is translated as CSSGEGQETQYF.

V gene TRBV4-3 combines with J gene TRBJ2-5; 13 bases fit TRBD2. From germline, CDR1 is LGHNA and CDR2 YSLEER. Trimming took 2 bases from V and 11 from J; bases not matched to a gene: 11. The CDR3 totals 16 residues. CDR3 sequence (DNA): TGCGCCAGCAGCCAAACCGGGACTAGCGGGAAAAATGAGCAGTACTTC. It codes for CASSQTGTSGKNEQYF.

The rearrangement uses TRBV11-3 and TRBJ2-5, with a weak D call TRBD2 (6 bases). Germline assignment: CDR1 SGHNT and CDR2 YENEEA. V was shortened by 2 bases and J by 2 bases, with 9 bases between the two germline ends. The CDR3 runs 14 residues. The CDR3 protein is CASSLRRDQETQYF. Written as DNA, the CDR3 is TGTGCCAGCAGCTTAAGGCGGGATCAAGAGACCCAGTACTTC.